The rows below give T cell receptor beta chains drawn from one sample of a study of PD-L1 blockade in urothelial cancer. Profiled with immunoSEQ multiplex PCR; TCRdb holds only in-frame clones, not every one. Found here are just over 35,000 clones, over 65% of them singletons; the top ten hold over 9.5%. Source: PBMCs, taken around atezolizumab (anti-PD-L1) treatment. The receptors come from a man aged 40-49 years with urothelial cancer. Each CDR3 is given with its conserved first and last residue. The D gene is left open where the match is weak. Clone size, where shown, is once, few, many, or a class for clones that have expanded.

TRBV30	TRBJ2-5	TRBD1	.	CAWSVPQGGRGTQYF	TGTGCCTGGAGTGTACCCCAAGGGGGCCGAGGAACCCAGTACTTC
TRBV28	TRBJ2-3	.	.	CASRLGLTDTQYF	TGTGCCAGCAGACTAGGTCTCACAGATACGCAGTATTTT
TRBV7-2	TRBJ1-2	.	.	CASRSGESIGYGYTF	TGTGCCAGCAGAAGCGGAGAATCCATTGGGTATGGCTACACCTTC
TRBV14	TRBJ2-7	TRBD1	.	CASSPSGQGEQYF	TGTGCCAGCAGCCCCTCCGGACAGGGCGAGCAGTACTTC
TRBV7-2	TRBJ2-3	.	few	CASSSHRTALGTDTQYF	TGTGCCAGCAGCTCCCATAGGACAGCCCTAGGCACAGATACGCAGTATTTT
TRBV30	TRBJ1-3	.	.	CAWRTDGNTIYF	TGTGCCTGGCGAACAGATGGAAACACCATATATTTT
TRBV28	TRBJ1-2	.	.	CASSTRITGVLYGYTF	TGTGCCAGCAGTACCCGAATTACGGGGGTACTCTATGGCTACACCTTC
TRBV7-9	TRBJ2-7	.	.	CASSAGLSNEQYF	TGTGCCAGCAGCGCGGGACTCTCAAACGAGCAGTACTTC
TRBV28	TRBJ1-3	.	.	CASTPGGNTIYF	TGTGCCAGCACGCCCGGTGGAAACACCATATATTTT
TRBV7-9	TRBJ1-3	.	once	CASSSLGTPFNSGNTIYF	TGTGCCAGCAGCTCACTAGGGACACCCTTTAACTCTGGAAACACCATATATTTT
TRBV7-2	TRBJ1-5	.	.	CASSLSPAINQPQHF	TGTGCCAGCAGCTTATCCCCAGCGATCAATCAGCCCCAGCATTTT
TRBV19	TRBJ1-2	.	.	CASKLNRDYGYTF	TGTGCCAGCAAACTGAACAGGGACTATGGCTACACCTTC
TRBV4-2	TRBJ1-4	.	.	CASSQAGASEKLFF	TGTGCCAGCAGCCAAGCCGGTGCGTCTGAAAAACTGTTTTTT
TRBV4-3	TRBJ2-3	.	.	CASSQDGGSDTQYF	TGCGCCAGCAGCCAAGATGGGGGGTCAGATACGCAGTATTTT
TRBV7-2	TRBJ2-3	.	.	CASSLGSAATDTQYF	TGTGCCAGCAGCTTGGGGTCAGCGGCCACAGATACGCAGTATTTT
TRBV4-2	TRBJ2-1	TRBD1	.	CASRGQGLLSEQFF	TGTGCCAGCAGAGGACAGGGGCTCCTATCGGAGCAGTTCTTC
TRBV10-1	TRBJ2-1	.	.	CASSDRLGGLNEQFF	TGCGCCAGCAGTGACAGACTAGGGGGCTTAAATGAGCAGTTCTTC
TRBV15	TRBJ2-5	.	.	CATSPGDETQYF	TGTGCCACCAGCCCGGGAGATGAGACCCAGTACTTC
TRBV4-1	TRBJ2-7	.	.	CASSQVWGDSYEQYF	TGCGCCAGCAGCCAAGTTTGGGGAGACTCCTACGAGCAGTACTTC
TRBV19	TRBJ2-1	.	once	CASSRSFSYNEQFF	TGTGCCAGTAGCCGTAGCTTCTCCTACAATGAGCAGTTCTTC
TRBV18	TRBJ2-1	.	.	CASSSVPSAPLRNEQFF	TGTGCCAGCTCATCCGTCCCCAGCGCACCCCTTCGTAATGAGCAGTTCTTC
TRBV6-1	TRBJ2-5	TRBD2	few	CASNLAGGPKTQYF	TGTGCCAGCAACCTAGCGGGAGGGCCGAAGACCCAGTACTTC
TRBV7-9	TRBJ2-7	TRBD2	.	CASSTWGTSGRKSYEQYF	TGTGCCAGCAGTACATGGGGGACTAGCGGGAGGAAATCCTACGAGCAGTACTTC
TRBV7-3	TRBJ2-1	TRBD2	.	CASSGSGRANEQFF	TGTGCCAGCAGCGGGAGCGGGAGGGCCAATGAGCAGTTCTTC
TRBV30	TRBJ2-3	.	.	CAWRRDTDTQYF	TGTGCCTGGAGGCGGGACACAGATACGCAGTATTTT
TRBV19	TRBJ1-5	.	.	CASSTLGGEQPQHF	TGTGCCAGTAGTACTTTAGGAGGGGAGCAGCCCCAGCATTTT
TRBV28	TRBJ2-1	TRBD2	.	CASSLSGGDNEQFF	TGTGCCAGCAGTTTATCGGGAGGCGATAATGAGCAGTTCTTC
TRBV19	TRBJ1-1	.	.	CASSNKFLDTEAFF	TGTGCCAGTAGTAACAAGTTTTTGGACACTGAAGCTTTCTTT
TRBV19	TRBJ1-4	.	.	CASSPGRTANEKLFF	TGTGCCAGTAGCCCTGGTCGGACAGCGAATGAAAAACTGTTTTTT
TRBV7-6	TRBJ2-1	TRBD2	few	CASSLQGLAGSEQFF	TGTGCCAGCAGCCTCCAGGGACTAGCGGGAAGTGAGCAGTTCTTC
TRBV6-5	TRBJ1-2	.	.	CASSYLRGAEGYGYTF	TGTGCCAGCAGTTACTTGCGGGGAGCCGAGGGATATGGCTACACCTTC
TRBV21-1	TRBJ2-7	.	.	CASSRGTGAYEQYF	TGTGCCAGCAGCAGGGGGACAGGGGCGTACGAGCAGTACTTC
TRBV5-5	TRBJ2-1	.	.	CASSLAGTPEGEQFF	TGTGCCAGCAGCTTGGCCGGGACTCCGGAGGGTGAGCAGTTCTTC